Below are 4 T cell receptor beta chains sequenced from a single sample in a study of technical replicates of blood from several donors. The table came from immunoSEQ multiplex PCR; TCRdb's copy has only in-frame clones and leaves some out. The profile shows 50,000 to 80,000 clones, roughly 90% of them singletons. Material: PBMCs. Receptor source: a human donor in good health. Some clones in this sample may be carry-over from other donors' samples.

J is TRBJ1-5 and V is TRBV7-8, with D possibly matching TRBD1 (5 bases). This CDR3 has 15 residues. CDR1 is SGHVS and CDR2 is FQNEAQ in the germline V gene. V lost 5 bases and J lost 0, with 11 bases in between. The CDR3 region has the DNA TGTGCCAGCAGCCGACAGCTCCATAGCAATCAGCCCCAGCATTTT. This encodes CASSRQLHSNQPQHF.

The chain is built from TRBV2 and TRBJ2-1; D unclear. V lost 4 bases to trimming and J lost 7 bases, with 5 bases between them. This CDR3 comprises 11 residues. Germline values: CDR1 SNHLY, CDR2 FYNNEI. The CDR3 DNA sequence: TGTGCCAGCAGTGCAGAAAATGAGCAGTTCTTC. Residues: CASSAENEQFF.

V usage is TRBV7-2 and J usage is TRBJ1-2; the match to TRBD1 covers 8 bases. Germline V lookup: CDR1 SGHTA, CDR2 FQGNSA. The CDR3 consists of 15 residues. V shed 3 bases, J shed 4 bases, and the junction held 7 bases outside the gene matches. This CDR3 is CASSFTGGASYGYTF. The CDR3 coding sequence is TGTGCCAGCAGCTTTACAGGGGGAGCTTCCTATGGCTACACCTTC.

V is TRBV19 and J is TRBJ2-1, with TRBD2 as a possible D gene (6 bases). The CDR3 has 14 amino acids. V dropped 4 bases and J dropped 8 bases, with 15 bases sitting between them. The germline CDR1 and CDR2 sequences are LNHDA and SQIVND (reference sequence). This CDR3 is CASSKGTHRDEQFF. In DNA, the CDR3 is TGTGCCAGTAGTAAAGGGACTCATCGAGATGAGCAGTTCTTC.